This T cell receptor (beta chain) was captured by sequencing in a study of T cells expressing NK-cell markers. For the study at large: It was from sorted CD3+CD56+NKG2C+, CD3+CD56+NKG2C- and CD3+CD56-NKG2C+ T cells that TCR beta repertoires came. Serological testing identified seven of the eight sequenced donors as HCMV-seropositive and one as seronegative. Study results and caveats: Specificity for HCMV among expanded NKG2C+ T cell clones was not established. One observes that, in a few donors, these clonotypes were also the leading ones within the CD3+CD56-NKG2C+ fraction.

The CDR3 has 13 residues. Germline CDR1 reads MNHEY; CDR2 reads SMNVEV (reference sequence). TCRdb re-called the 5' RACE reads and gives one entry per CDR3 protein, without DNA. This specimen shows some 150,000 distinct CDR3 sequences; the ten leading clones hold around a third. Notes on this clonotype: Its antigen is as yet unknown.

The receptor's source is a woman aged 50 to 60 in good health. Sequences were obtained from blood T cells: a sorted CD56 or NKG2C T cell subset, CD4+ or CD8+ T cells, or bulk PBMC T cells (not recorded which). The genes are TRBV27 and TRBJ2-5; the TCRdb D gene call, TRBD1, has no DNA to confirm it. The CDR3 loop is CASSLLGEETQYF.